The 19 T cell receptor beta chains given below trace back to one sample, sequenced in a study of T cells in Graves' hyperthyroidism and ophthalmopathy. The CDR3 regions of TCR beta were amplified from RNA transcripts. Using the HTBI primer set, a first-round RT-PCR was run on the TCR CDR3. Using its own MiXCR run on the multiplex PCR reads, TCRdb lists one record per CDR3 protein. Here the sample spans hundreds of thousands of distinct CDR3 sequences, roughly 50% being singletons. Sample: peripheral blood or thyroid tissue (not recorded which). The source of these receptors is a woman aged 18-29 years with Graves' hyperthyroidism.

As for this clonotype: A much larger clone differs from this one at a single base, so this may be a read error. The chain uses TRBV7-6 and TRBJ2-5; 9 bases agree with TRBD1. This CDR3 contains 14 residues. Germline CDR1 and CDR2: SGHVS and FNYEAQ. The CDR3 is CAGSLGQGPETQYF. The CDR3 nucleotides read TGTGCCGGCAGCTTGGGACAGGGTCCAGAGACCCAGTACTTC.

Ten or more counts support this clonotype. The rearrangement joins TRBV5-1 to TRBJ1-4; D ambiguous. Germline V gene lookup returns CDR1 SGHRS and CDR2 YFSETQ. Trimming left V 0 bases short and J 0 bases short, with 6 bases between. The CDR3 totals 15 residues. The CDR3 protein is CASSLGRATNEKLFF. The CDR3 DNA follows: TGCGCCAGCAGCTTGGGACGTGCAACTAATGAAAAACTGTTTTTT.

The gene calls are TRBV2 and TRBJ1-5, with D possibly being TRBD1 (6 bases). Germline CDR1 and CDR2: SNHLY and FYNNEI. CDR3 length: 15 residues. With 5 bases removed from V and 9 bases from J, the gap between germline ends came to 20 bases. The CDR3 loop reads CASSLAGKGGRPQHF. The CDR3 DNA sequence: TGTGCCAGCAGTTTAGCAGGGAAGGGGGGACGGCCCCAGCATTTT.

The chain combines TRBV5-1 with TRBJ1-1, with 8 bases identical to TRBD1. The CDR3 contains 17 residues. V shed 0 bases, J shed 7 bases, and the junction held 14 bases outside the gene matches. The germline V gene has CDR1 SGHRS and CDR2 YFSETQ. CDR3 region: CASSLVGQAPTVGEAFF. The CDR3 DNA sequence: TGCGCCAGCAGCTTGGTGGGACAGGCCCCAACGGTGGGTGAAGCTTTCTTT.

This clonotype was observed once. It is likely a read error, because the conserved phenylalanine at the end of the CDR3 is missing. No DNA is shown, since the ends of the CDR3 on it are uncertain; the CDR3 is the one TCRdb lists. The chain recombines TRBV9 with TRBJ1-2; whether TRBD1, the table's D call, matches the DNA was not checked. Germline CDR1 reads SGDLS; CDR2 reads YYNGEE. The CDR3 length is 15 residues, termini included. The CDR3 spells CASSLQGAPGMATPS.

The chain couples TRBV24-1 to TRBJ1-1; weak D call: TRBD1 (5 bases). CDR1 is KGHDR and CDR2 is SFDVKD in the germline V gene. Between the trimmed V and J ends, which lost 5 bases and 4 bases, there was a span of 16 bases. The CDR3 sequence is 15 residues long. The CDR3 DNA is TGTGCCACCAGTGGGGGCGGGCTCGGGATCACTGAAGCTTTCTTT. Protein: CATSGGGLGITEAFF.

This chain links TRBV25-1 with TRBJ1-2, with 10 bases fitting TRBD1. The V gene end was trimmed by 8 bases and the J gene end by 3 bases; junction bases not matched to a gene: 3. CDR1 is MGHDK and CDR2 is SYGVNS in the germline V gene. The CDR3 runs 13 residues. In nucleotides, the CDR3 is TGTGCCAGCGTGACAGGGGGCGACTATGGCTACACCTTC. This gives the protein CASVTGGDYGYTF.

Regarding this clonotype: A much larger clonotype is one base distant, so this may be a read error. The chain couples TRBV24-1 to TRBJ1-2; 7 nucleotides align to TRBD1. Germline-derived CDR1 and CDR2 are KGHDR and SFDVKD. Losses at the gene ends were 3 bases for V and 4 bases for J; bases not matched to a gene: 4. The CDR3 has 14 amino acids. CDR3 in DNA: TGTGCCACCAGTGATCCGACAGGGACCTATGGCTACACCTTC. Translated: CATSDPTGTYGYTF.

This clonotype has at least ten counts. This sequence joins TRBV19 and TRBJ2-7; the D is unclear. The CDR3 runs to 13 residues. Trimming cost V 6 bases and J 1 base, with 10 bases left between them. Germline V gives CDR1 LNHDA, CDR2 SQIVND (reference sequence). As DNA, the CDR3 is TGTGCCAGTAGCCCCGGACGGTCCTACGAGCAGTACTTC. The encoded protein is CASSPGRSYEQYF.

This chain joins TRBV5-4 and TRBJ1-2; D perhaps matches TRBD1 (5 bases). This CDR3 is 12 amino acids long. CDR1 and CDR2 from the germline V gene are SGHNT and YYREEE (reference sequence). Trimming removed 4 bases from V and 8 bases from J, with 12 bases in between. This chain's CDR3 is CASSMGQGGYTF. CDR3 coding DNA: TGTGCCAGCAGCATGGGGCAGGGAGGCTACACCTTC. Supplemented by reference TRBV5-4 and TRBJ1-2, the full variable domain reads ETGVTQSPTHLIKTRGQQVTLRCSSQSGHNTVSWYQQALGQGPQFIFQYYREEENGRGNFPPRFSGLQFPNYSSELNVNALELDDSALYLCASSMGQGGYTFGSGTRLTVV.

This clonotype was observed many times. The genes are TRBV29-1 and TRBJ1-1; D not certain. The CDR3 runs to 12 residues. V shed 0 bases and J shed 4 bases, with 6 bases lying between them. Germline CDR1 reads SQVTM; CDR2 reads ANQGSEA. Here the CDR3 reads CSVEDSATEAFF. CDR3 nucleotide sequence: TGCAGCGTTGAAGACAGCGCCACTGAAGCTTTCTTT.

The rearrangement joins TRBV24-1 to TRBJ2-2; TRBD2 matches 10 bases. CDR1 KGHDR and CDR2 SFDVKD come from the germline V gene. J was trimmed by 5 bases and V by 0 bases; bases with no gene match: 11. The CDR3 sequence is 19 residues long. CDR3 amino acids: CATSDLQDPRLAGTGELFF. CDR3 bases: TGTGCCACCAGTGATTTGCAGGATCCTAGACTAGCGGGTACCGGGGAGCTGTTTTTT.

Worth noting for this clonotype: This may come from a read error, since a much larger clone is one base off. The CDR3 DNA follows: TGTGCCGGCAGTTTCACAGGGCCGGAAGCTTTCTTT. Residues: CAGSFTGPEAFF. The genes are TRBV2 and TRBJ1-1, with D possibly matching TRBD1 (6 bases). The germline V gene has CDR1 SNHLY and CDR2 FYNNEI. The CDR3 covers 12 residues.

The sample holds a few counts of this clonotype. The chain links TRBV19 to TRBJ2-5; 13 bases match TRBD2. This CDR3 has 17 residues. CDR1 and CDR2 from the germline V gene are LNHDA and SQIVND (reference sequence). Trimming took 5 bases from V and 5 from J; bases not matched to a gene: 11. CDR3 in DNA: TGTGCCAGTAGTCCCCGGACTAGCGGGAGACGTCGGGAGACCCAGTACTTC. This codes for CASSPRTSGRRRETQYF.

Many counts were recorded for this clonotype. The chain combines TRBV7-9 with TRBJ2-5, with TRBD2 as a possible D gene (6 bases). V lost 5 bases and J 4 bases, leaving 14 bases between the germline ends. Per germline, CDR1 SEHNR and CDR2 FQNEAQ (reference sequence). The CDR3 has 14 residues. CDR3 coding DNA: TGTGCCAGCAGCCCGGACTATCTGTCAGAGACCCAGTACTTC. Protein product: CASSPDYLSETQYF.

This clonotype has more than one count but fewer than ten. Germline is not matched at one junction end, which may reflect a read error. The rearrangement uses TRBV10-3 and TRBJ2-7; D may match TRBD1 or TRBD2 (5 bases each). The CDR3 runs to 14 residues. Germline CDR1 is ENHRY and CDR2 is SYGVKD. In DNA, the CDR3 is TGTGCCAGCAGTTACAGGAGGAACTCCTACGAGCAGTACTTC. This translates into CASSYRRNSYEQYF.

The chain carries TRBV20-1 and TRBJ1-1; D remains unclear. Between the trimmed V and J ends, which lost 6 bases and 5 bases, there was a span of 7 bases. The CDR3 extends over 10 amino acids. The germline CDR1 and CDR2 sequences are DFQATT and SNEGSKA (reference sequence). Written as DNA, the CDR3 is TGCAGTGCCGACCCAACTGAAGCTTTCTTT. Translation gives CSADPTEAFF.

In its sample, this clonotype was seen many times. The V call is TRBV15, the J call TRBJ1-2; D might be TRBD1 (5 bases). Between the trimmed V and J ends, which lost 6 bases and 4 bases, there was a span of 12 bases. The CDR3 sequence is 13 residues long. The V gene's germline CDR1 is LNHNV and CDR2 YYDKDF (reference sequence). The DNA for the CDR3 is TGTGCCACCAGTCGGGACCTGGCCTATGGCTACACCTTC. Translated, it gives CATSRDLAYGYTF.

V and J are TRBV29-1 and TRBJ1-2; D remains unclear. In germline, CDR1 is SQVTM, CDR2 ANQGSEA. The CDR3 runs to 12 residues. Between the trimmed V and J ends, which lost 5 bases and 3 bases, there was a span of 10 bases. The CDR3 spells CSVRRGDYGYTF. CDR3 DNA: TGCAGCGTTCGTCGTGGGGACTATGGCTACACCTTC.